One sample yielded the 11 T cell receptor beta chains listed below, sequenced in a study of T cell changes during pregnancy in multiple sclerosis. Produced via immunoSEQ multiplex PCR; TCRdb's table is partial and in-frame only. The data show around 80,000 clones, with approximately 90% seen just once and around 1.4% held by the top ten. The starting material was peripheral blood, obtained before pregnancy. The receptors stem from a female donor with multiple sclerosis, enrolled in a pregnancy study.

The table lists this clone with a count of one. V and J are TRBV7-3 and TRBJ2-3; TRBD2 aligns across 9 bases. Per germline, CDR1 SGHTA and CDR2 FQGTGA. V shed 8 bases and J 2 bases; nucleotides not matched to a gene: 5. The CDR3 loop spans 14 amino acids. The CDR3, as DNA: TGTGCCAGCTCCTTAGCGGGGGCCACAGATACGCAGTATTTT. Translation: CASSLAGATDTQYF.

Regarding this clone: Different DNA sequences within this sample yield the same CDR3. The gene calls are TRBV5-1 and TRBJ2-3; a possible D gene is TRBD2 (5 bases). The CDR3 length is 15 residues. V lost 0 bases and J lost 6, with 14 bases in between. The V gene's germline CDR1 is SGHRS and CDR2 YFSETQ. The CDR3 sequence: CASSLVTLASDTQYF. The CDR3 DNA reads as TGCGCCAGCAGCTTGGTTACCCTAGCTTCGGATACGCAGTATTTT.

V is TRBV7-9 and J is TRBJ2-6; a possible D gene is TRBD1 (6 bases). This CDR3 contains 15 residues. The V gene's germline CDR1 is SEHNR and CDR2 FQNEAQ (reference sequence). Trimming shortened V by 5 bases and J by 2 bases, and 10 bases separated the two germline ends. The CDR3, as DNA: TGTGCCAGCAGCCAAGCAGGGGCTGGGGCCAACGTCCTGACTTTC. Translated, it gives CASSQAGAGANVLTF.

The rearrangement joins TRBV18 to TRBJ2-7, with unresolved D. V lost 1 base and J 5 bases, leaving 9 bases between the germline ends. The length of the CDR3 is 13 residues. Germline loops: CDR1 KGHSH, CDR2 LQKENI. The CDR3 DNA reads as TGTGCCAGCTCACCACGTTACACCGACGAGCAGTACTTC. Translated: CASSPRYTDEQYF.

V and J are TRBV28 and TRBJ2-1; D gene uncertain. Trimming removed 8 bases at V and 4 bases at J, with 6 bases between. The V gene's germline CDR1 is MDHEN and CDR2 SYDVKM. This CDR3 has 11 residues. For the CDR3, the DNA is TGTGCCAGCTCCTCTTACAATGAGCAGTTCTTC. Protein product: CASSSYNEQFF.

The chain links TRBV29-1 to TRBJ2-5, with D possibly TRBD2 on 5 matching bases. Per germline, CDR1 SQVTM and CDR2 ANQGSEA. V lost 4 bases and J 1 base, leaving 10 bases between the germline ends. The CDR3 length is 13 residues. CDR3 in DNA: TGCAGCGTTGTCCGGGCGGGCCAAGAGACCCAGTACTTC. Residues: CSVVRAGQETQYF.

The rearrangement joins TRBV5-1 to TRBJ2-7; D is possibly TRBD1 (5 bases). This CDR3 is built from 15 residues. Germline V gene data show CDR1 as SGHRS and CDR2 as YFSETQ. V lost 0 bases and J 1 base, leaving 11 bases between the germline ends. CDR3 nucleotide sequence: TGCGCCAGCAGCTTGGTATCAGGGCCGTCCTACGAGCAGTACTTC. Translated: CASSLVSGPSYEQYF.

This clone was seen just once. The chain combines TRBV10-3 with TRBJ2-2; possibly TRBD2 for D (7 bases). CDR3 length: 16 residues. Trimming removed 4 bases from V and 2 bases from J, with 14 bases in between. CDR1 and CDR2 (germline): ENHRY, SYGVKD. CDR3 bases: TGTGCCATCAGTGTTAGGGGGAGGGCCAACACCGGGGAGCTGTTTTTT. This translates into CAISVRGRANTGELFF.

For this clone: Germline and junction disagree at one end, which may indicate a read error. The chain uses TRBV13 and TRBJ2-5; 7 nucleotides match TRBD1. The CDR3 spans 16 residues. Germline values: CDR1 PRHDT, CDR2 FYEKMQ (reference sequence). The CDR3: CASSLEGGRGQETQYF. CDR3 DNA sequence: TGTGCCAGCAGTTTAGAAGGCGGCAGGGGGCAAGAGACCCAGTACTTC.

The chain has TRBV2 and TRBJ1-3; the D gene is possibly TRBD1 (6 bases). Germline V CDR1 and CDR2: SNHLY, FYNNEI. Trimming took 3 bases from V and 0 from J, leaving 12 bases between them. CDR3 size: 16 residues. In nucleotides, the CDR3 is TGTGCCAGCAGTGAGGGGGCGAGAACCTCTGGAAACACCATATATTTT. It translates to CASSEGARTSGNTIYF. The whole variable domain, filled in from reference TRBV2 and TRBJ1-3, reads EPEVTQTPSHQVTQMGQEVILRCVPISNHLYFYWYRQILGQKVEFLVSFYNNEISEKSEIFDDQFSVERPDGSNFTLKIRSTKLEDSAMYFCASSEGARTSGNTIYFGEGSWLTVV.

The gene calls are TRBV9 and TRBJ2-1; TRBD2 agrees at 11 bases. The CDR3 is made up of 15 amino acids. J gave up 7 bases and V 7 bases, and 10 bases lay outside the gene matches. CDR1 and CDR2 from the germline V gene are SGDLS and YYNGEE. CDR3 residues: CASQDSGGAVNEQFF. CDR3 in DNA: TGTGCCAGCCAAGATAGCGGGGGGGCTGTTAATGAGCAGTTCTTC. The full variable domain, in which reference TRBV9 and TRBJ2-1 provide the parts outside the CDR3, is DSGVTQTPKHLITATGQRVTLRCSPRSGDLSVYWYQQSLDQGLQFLIQYYNGEERAKGNILERFSAQQFPDLHSELNLSSLELGDSALYFCASQDSGGAVNEQFFGPGTRLTVL.